This T cell receptor beta chain was sequenced in a study of cytomegalovirus exposure and HLA in healthy donors. This clone appeared once. This PCR relied on a set of 60 Vbeta primers and 13 Jbeta primers. Produced via immunoSEQ multiplex PCR; TCRdb's table is partial and in-frame only. The table records 150,000 to 200,000 clones, around 73% of them present only once. J lost 2 bases, V lost 3 bases, and 5 bases had no gene match. Germline V gene lookup returns CDR1 SGHRS and CDR2 YFSETQ. This CDR3 is built from 14 residues. The sequenced sample consisted of PBMCs. The rearrangement links TRBV5-1 to TRBJ2-7; TRBD2 aligns across 7 bases. This receptor was obtained from a woman between 18 and 30 years old in good health and CMV-seropositive. The CDR3 here is CASSSGLVPYEQYF. CDR3 coding DNA: TGCGCCAGCAGCTCTGGACTAGTTCCCTACGAGCAGTACTTC.